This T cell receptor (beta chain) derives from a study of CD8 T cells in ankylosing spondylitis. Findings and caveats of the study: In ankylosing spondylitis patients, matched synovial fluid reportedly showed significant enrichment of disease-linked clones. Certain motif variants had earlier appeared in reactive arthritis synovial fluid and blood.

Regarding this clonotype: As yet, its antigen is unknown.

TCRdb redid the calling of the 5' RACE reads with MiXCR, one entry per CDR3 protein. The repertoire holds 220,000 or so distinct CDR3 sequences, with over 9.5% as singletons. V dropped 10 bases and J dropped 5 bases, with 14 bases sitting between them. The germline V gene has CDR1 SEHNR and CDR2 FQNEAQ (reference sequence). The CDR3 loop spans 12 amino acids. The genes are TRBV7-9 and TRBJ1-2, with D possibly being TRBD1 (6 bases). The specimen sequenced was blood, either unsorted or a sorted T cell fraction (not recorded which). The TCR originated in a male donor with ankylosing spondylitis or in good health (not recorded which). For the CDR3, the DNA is TGTGCCACCCAGGGGCAGAAGTATGGCTACACCTTC. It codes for CATQGQKYGYTF.